These T cell receptor beta chains were read from a single sample in a study of technical replicates of blood from several donors. Profiled with immunoSEQ multiplex PCR; TCRdb holds only in-frame clones, not every one. The repertoire includes some 70,000 clones, around 97% of them detected once, and about 0.28% sits in the top ten. The sequencing sample was made of T cells isolated from PBMCs. The receptors stem from a human donor in good health. Both conserved end residues are part of each CDR3. Each record gives: V gene, D gene, clone size, J gene, CDR3 DNA, CDR3 protein. D genes are given only for firm matches. Some rows have no size entry. The others give once, few or many, or a class for an expanded clone.

TRBV7-2	TRBD1	-	TRBJ1-1	TGTGCCAGCAGCTGGACAGGGAACACTGAAGCTTTCTTT	CASSWTGNTEAFF
TRBV27	TRBD2	-	TRBJ2-1	TGTGCCAGCAGTTTCGGACTAGCGGGCCTCTCCTACAATGAGCAGTTCTTC	CASSFGLAGLSYNEQFF
TRBV2	-	-	TRBJ1-4	TGTGCCAGCAGGAGACTGACAACTAATGAAAAACTGTTTTTT	CASRRLTTNEKLFF
TRBV29-1	TRBD2	-	TRBJ2-1	TGCAGCGTTACTAGCGGGAGGGCCCCTTTTAAAAATGAGCAGTTCTTC	CSVTSGRAPFKNEQFF
TRBV7-3	-	-	TRBJ2-7	TGTGCCAGCGCCCCGATCAAGGGAGCCGAGCAGTACTTC	CASAPIKGAEQYF
TRBV6-6	TRBD2	-	TRBJ2-3	TGTGCCAGCAGTTACCTAGCGGGAGGGCCTAGTTATACGCAGTATTTT	CASSYLAGGPSYTQYF
TRBV7-9	-	-	TRBJ2-7	TGTGCCAGCTCTCGGGAAGGTCCCGACGAGCAGTACTTC	CASSREGPDEQYF
TRBV25-1	-	-	TRBJ2-2	TGTGCCACCGGACCAGGGGATAGCACCGGGGAGCTGTTTTTT	CATGPGDSTGELFF
TRBV5-6	-	-	TRBJ2-4	TGTGCCAGCAGCTTTAAGCGGGTGATCGGCGTGGGCAAAAACATTCAGTACTTC	CASSFKRVIGVGKNIQYF
TRBV2	TRBD2	-	TRBJ2-1	TGTGCCAGCAGGGGACTAGTAGCCTACAATGAGCAGTTCTTC	CASRGLVAYNEQFF
TRBV11-3	-	-	TRBJ1-4	TGTGCCAGCAGCCATTCCGGGAGAAATGAAAAACTGTTTTTT	CASSHSGRNEKLFF
TRBV20-1	-	-	TRBJ1-1	TGCAGCTTCGGGGTATCGACTGAAGCTTTCTTT	CSFGVSTEAFF
TRBV6-5	-	-	TRBJ2-7	TGTGCCAGCAGTCAATATCCTAGCCTCGAGCAGTACTTC	CASSQYPSLEQYF
TRBV4-1	-	-	TRBJ2-6	TGCGCCAGCAGCCGCCAGGGGACCAGGCTCGGGGCCAACGTCCTGACTTTC	CASSRQGTRLGANVLTF
TRBV7-6	-	-	TRBJ1-5	TGTGCCAGCAGCTTAGAAGGACTTCGTAGCAATCAGCCCCAGCATTTT	CASSLEGLRSNQPQHF
TRBV6-1	-	-	TRBJ1-1	TGTGCCAGCAGGCCCGGGGGGGGCACTGAAGCTTTCTTT	CASRPGGGTEAFF
TRBV5-1	-	-	TRBJ2-5	TGCGCCAGCAGCTTGGGCGGGCAAGAGACCCAGTACTTC	CASSLGGQETQYF
TRBV2	-	-	TRBJ2-5	TGTGCCAGCAGTCAACTTCTGTACCAAGAGACCCAGTACTTC	CASSQLLYQETQYF
TRBV15	TRBD2	-	TRBJ2-2	TGTGCCACCAGCCAAATCCCGGGACTAGCGGGAGTTGGGAGCACCGGGGAGCTGTTTTTT	CATSQIPGLAGVGSTGELFF
TRBV4-2	TRBD1	-	TRBJ2-3	TGTGCCAGCAGCCGAGTGGCAGGGGGACAAGCGACAGATACGCAGTATTTT	CASSRVAGGQATDTQYF
TRBV7-9	-	-	TRBJ2-7	TGTGCCACCTACAGTGTGGGGCGCTACGAGCAGTACTTC	CATYSVGRYEQYF
TRBV14	-	once	TRBJ1-2	TGTGCCAGCAGCCAAGATCGTCAGGGCCTTCCTCCCTATGGCTACACCTTC	CASSQDRQGLPPYGYTF
TRBV27	-	-	TRBJ1-1	TGTGCCAGCAGTTTATTGGGAGGGGGGGCGGCGGCTTTCTTT	CASSLLGGGAAAFF
TRBV14	TRBD1	-	TRBJ2-7	TGTGCCAGCATTCCCTCGACAGGGAAAGTAAAGCAGTACTTC	CASIPSTGKVKQYF
TRBV10-2	TRBD1	-	TRBJ2-7	TGCGCCAGCAGTGTTGGACAGGGCTACGAGCAGTACTTC	CASSVGQGYEQYF
TRBV21-1	-	-	TRBJ2-1	TGTGCCAGCAGCCCCGGACTTCTTTCCCATGAGCAGTTCTTC	CASSPGLLSHEQFF
TRBV7-9	-	-	TRBJ1-3	TGTGCCAGCAGCTGGGGACTACCTGGAAACACCATATATTTT	CASSWGLPGNTIYF
TRBV11-2	TRBD2	-	TRBJ2-3	TGTGCCAGCAGCACGGGACTAGCGGGAGAGGGAGCGAATACGCAGTATTTT	CASSTGLAGEGANTQYF
TRBV4-1	TRBD2	-	TRBJ2-3	TGCGCCAGCAGCCGTCCGACTAGCGGGAGGGTACGGGACACAGATACGCAGTATTTT	CASSRPTSGRVRDTDTQYF
TRBV7-9	-	-	TRBJ1-1	TGTGCCAGCAGCTTATCAGGGATCGCTGAAGCTTTCTTT	CASSLSGIAEAFF